Below are 14 T cell receptor beta chains sequenced from a single sample in a study of identical twins. Each CDR3 protein gets one entry after TCRdb re-called the 5' RACE reads with MiXCR. The table shows around 550,000 distinct CDR3 sequences, with approximately 14% occurring only once. In addition, the sample was reused for a study of yellow fever vaccine responses in identical twins.

Sequencing was done on a sample of CD4+ T cells sorted from blood. Receptors were obtained from a woman aged 18-29 years in good health.

The V gene is TRBV11-2, the J gene TRBJ2-7; 10 nucleotides match TRBD1. J lost 3 bases, V lost 3 bases, and 5 bases had no gene match. The germline V gene has CDR1 SGHAT and CDR2 FQNNGV. This CDR3 is 15 amino acids long. CDR3 region: CASSLGRTGGYEQYV. The CDR3 DNA follows: TGTGCCAGCAGCTTGGGCCGGACAGGGGGCTACGAGCAGTACGTC.

This clonotype was counted ten times or more. The chain carries TRBV28 and TRBJ2-1, with TRBD2 identical over 14 bases. Per the germline V gene, CDR1 is MDHEN and CDR2 is SYDVKM. The V gene end was trimmed by 5 bases and the J gene end by 8 bases; junction bases not matched to a gene: 5. The CDR3 spans 15 residues. The CDR3, as DNA: TGTGCCAGCAGTCGGACTAGCGGGAGGTCGGATGAGCAGTTCTTC. It codes for CASSRTSGRSDEQFF.

The genes are TRBV5-1 and TRBJ2-3; 8 nucleotides align to TRBD1. The CDR3 has 15 amino acids. V was pared by 4 bases and J by 0 bases, with 4 bases of the junction left unmatched. Per germline, CDR1 SGHRS and CDR2 YFSETQ. The CDR3 region is CASSDRGSSTDTQYF. The CDR3 DNA follows: TGCGCCAGCAGCGACAGGGGCTCTAGCACAGATACGCAGTATTTT.

This clonotype was seen at least ten times. This rearrangement joins TRBV7-9 to TRBJ1-1; no reliable D call. This CDR3 contains 14 residues. Germline CDR1 is SEHNR and CDR2 is FQNEAQ (reference sequence). The germline V and J ends were trimmed by 1 base and 4 bases, with 10 bases remaining between them. The CDR3: CASSLEVRVTEAFF. DNA for the CDR3: TGTGCCAGCAGCTTAGAGGTGAGAGTCACTGAAGCTTTCTTT.

This clonotype was counted only a few times. CDR3 residues: CSVDQTWKMNTEAFF. CDR3 coding DNA: TGCAGCGTTGACCAGACGTGGAAGATGAACACTGAAGCTTTCTTT. V gene TRBV29-1 combines with J gene TRBJ1-1; D gene ambiguous. This CDR3 is built from 15 residues. Germline loops: CDR1 SQVTM, CDR2 ANQGSEA. V was pared by 3 bases and J by 0 bases, with 14 bases between.

This clonotype was seen a few times. V gene TRBV27 combines with J gene TRBJ2-3; D perhaps matches TRBD1 (6 bases). The CDR3 runs 16 residues. Trimming took off 0 bases at V and 2 bases at J, with 12 bases between the two ends. From germline, CDR1 is MNHEY and CDR2 SMNVEV (reference sequence). The chain's CDR3 is CASSLSAGVITDTQYF. CDR3 DNA: TGTGCCAGCAGTTTATCGGCAGGGGTGATCACAGATACGCAGTATTTT.

About this clonotype: The junction departs from germline at one end; a sequencing error may be responsible. This chain joins TRBV12-3 or TRBV12-4 and TRBJ2-1; TRBD2 matches 7 bases. The CDR3 consists of 14 residues. CDR3 bases: TGTGCCAGCAGTTTAGCCTCCGGGACTACCGGGCGGGTGTTC. Translation gives CASSLASGTTGRVF.

This chain connects TRBV11-2 to TRBJ2-7; 7 bases line up with TRBD2. Trimming removed 4 bases from V and 3 bases from J; junction bases left unmatched: 3. Per germline, CDR1 SGHAT and CDR2 FQNNGV. This CDR3 region has 13 residues. The CDR3 region is CASSSSGGYEQYV. CDR3 bases: TGTGCCAGCAGCTCCTCGGGGGGCTACGAGCAGTACGTC.

The genes are TRBV12-3 or TRBV12-4 and TRBJ2-1; the match to TRBD2 covers 9 bases. This CDR3 is 19 amino acids long. The V segment lost 11 bases and the J segment 6 bases; nucleotides outside the gene matches: 26. The CDR3 reads CAFCLAGRGGLGGRNEQFF. The CDR3 coding sequence is TGTGCCTTCTGTTTAGCGGGGCGGGGGGGCCTTGGTGGACGCAATGAGCAGTTCTTC.

This clonotype occurred many times. The rearrangement uses TRBV5-1 and TRBJ2-3; D may be TRBD1 (5 bases). Germline lookup yields CDR1 SGHRS and CDR2 YFSETQ. The V gene lost 0 bases and the J gene lost 0 bases, with 8 bases spanning the gap. The CDR3 length is 15 residues. CDR3 sequence (DNA): TGCGCCAGCAGCTTGGGAGCAGGGAGCACAGATACGCAGTATTTT. The encoded protein is CASSLGAGSTDTQYF.

The CDR3 region has the DNA TGTGCCAGCAGTTTAGAAGCGGGAGTATATGAGCAGTTCTTC. It yields the protein CASSLEAGVYEQFF. The chain joins TRBV27 to TRBJ2-1; 8 bases agree with TRBD2. V lost 2 bases to trimming and J lost 8 bases; unmatched junction nucleotides: 5. CDR1 and CDR2 (germline): MNHEY, SMNVEV (reference sequence). This CDR3 is 14 amino acids long.

By sample share, this clonotype is medium-sized (0.01 to 0.1%). The gene calls are TRBV7-2 and TRBJ1-4; D ambiguous. V was shortened by 5 bases and J by 5 bases, with 6 bases between the two germline ends. Germline loops: CDR1 SGHTA, CDR2 FQGNSA. The CDR3 length is 12 residues. CDR3 amino acids: CASSTRNEKLFF. CDR3 coding DNA: TGTGCCAGCAGCACCCGAAATGAAAAACTGTTTTTT.

The rearrangement uses TRBV28 and TRBJ2-1; possible D gene TRBD2, 6 bases. The CDR3 sequence is 16 residues long. V was trimmed by 7 bases and J by 2 bases, leaving 18 bases between them. Germline V lookup: CDR1 MDHEN, CDR2 SYDVKM. In nucleotides, the CDR3 is TGTGCCAGCACTCCTCGTGCGGGGTTGCCCTACAATGAGCAGTTCTTC. Translated: CASTPRAGLPYNEQFF.

The chain recombines TRBV4-1 with TRBJ2-2; TRBD1 agrees at 11 bases. After removal of 3 bases from V and 5 bases from J, the junction contained 5 bases not matched to a gene. CDR1 is MGHRA, CDR2 YSYEKL, per germline. CDR3 length: 16 amino acids. The CDR3 nucleotides read TGCGCCAGCAGCCACCCTGGACAGGGGGCGACCGGGGAGCTGTTTTTT. As protein: CASSHPGQGATGELFF.